The source of this TCR beta chain is a study of cytomegalovirus exposure and HLA in healthy donors. In the study overall: T cells numbering around 190 million yielded roughly 120 million unique TCR beta sequences in an earlier analysis. Study-wide points: Per a later analysis, HLA-associated TCR beta chains showed more clonal expansion than other, equally common TCR beta chains.

As to this clone: Antigen unknown.

This CDR3 is built from 16 residues. Per germline, CDR1 LNHDA and CDR2 SQIVND (reference sequence). V lost 3 bases and J 7 bases, leaving 16 bases between the germline ends. PCR employed 60 Vbeta and 13 Jbeta primers. Using immunoSEQ multiplex PCR, the repertoire was profiled, and TCRdb retains in-frame clones only, with some absent. The sample has more than 85,000 clones, approximately 71% seen once. The chain links TRBV19 to TRBJ1-6; D is possibly TRBD1 (6 bases). The origin of this receptor is a female donor in good health and CMV-seronegative. Sequencing was carried out using PBMCs. The CDR3 spells CASSIDSGALNSPLHF. The CDR3 DNA reads TGTGCCAGTAGTATTGATTCAGGGGCCCTAAATTCACCCCTCCACTTT.